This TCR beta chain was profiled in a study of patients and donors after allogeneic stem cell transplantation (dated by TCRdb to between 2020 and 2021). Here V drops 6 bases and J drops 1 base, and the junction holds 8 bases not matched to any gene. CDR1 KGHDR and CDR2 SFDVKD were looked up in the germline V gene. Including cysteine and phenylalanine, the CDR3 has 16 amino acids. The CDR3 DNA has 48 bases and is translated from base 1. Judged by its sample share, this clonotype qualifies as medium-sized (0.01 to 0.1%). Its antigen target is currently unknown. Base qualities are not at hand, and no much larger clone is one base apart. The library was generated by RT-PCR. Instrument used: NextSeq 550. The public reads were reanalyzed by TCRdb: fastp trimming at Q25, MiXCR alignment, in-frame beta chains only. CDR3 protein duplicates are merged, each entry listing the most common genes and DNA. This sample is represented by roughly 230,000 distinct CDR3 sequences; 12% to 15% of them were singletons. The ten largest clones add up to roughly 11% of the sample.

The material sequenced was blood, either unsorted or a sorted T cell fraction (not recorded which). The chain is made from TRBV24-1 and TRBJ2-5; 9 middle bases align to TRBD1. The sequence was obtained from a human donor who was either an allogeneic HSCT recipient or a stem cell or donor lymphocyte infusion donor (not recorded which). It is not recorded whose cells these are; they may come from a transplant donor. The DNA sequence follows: TGTGCCACCAGTATTGGGACAGGGCGAGGCCAAGAGACCCAGTACTTC. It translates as CATSIGTGRGQETQYF.